The 29 T cell receptor beta chains reported below all come from one sample, sequenced in a study of shared clonotypes between healthy human individuals. The naive CD8 population came from CD45RO-negative cells selected for CCR7, without terminally differentiated effector memory CD45RA+ cells. This table comes from immunoSEQ multiplex PCR, and its TCRdb copy is limited to in-frame clones, with some not included. The table shows some 2.1 million clones, with approximately 94% occurring only once. The sample was naive CD8+ T cells sorted from blood. These receptor sequences come from a man between 18 and 29 years old in good health.

V is TRBV6-5 and J is TRBJ1-2; no firm D call. Trimming took off 10 bases at V and 7 bases at J, with 25 bases between the two ends. This CDR3 contains 15 residues. Germline CDR1 MNHEY, CDR2 SVGAGI. CDR3 protein: CATVSGDLAPIGYTF. Here the CDR3 DNA reads TGTGCCACTGTATCGGGAGATTTGGCACCTATTGGCTACACCTTC.

This chain joins TRBV20-1 and TRBJ1-4, with D hard to call. The CDR3 spans 10 residues. V gave up 6 bases and J gave up 6 bases, with 5 bases separating them. Germline V lookup: CDR1 DFQATT, CDR2 SNEGSKA (reference sequence). The CDR3 sequence: CSANHEKLFF. The CDR3 region has the DNA TGCAGTGCGAACCATGAAAAACTGTTTTTT.

The chain recombines TRBV5-1 with TRBJ2-5; possible D gene TRBD1, 8 bases. Germline lookup yields CDR1 SGHRS and CDR2 YFSETQ. The V end was cut by 4 bases, the J end by 5 bases, with 18 bases between. The CDR3 has 15 residues. This chain's CDR3 is CASSTWTGRDETQYF. CDR3 in DNA: TGCGCCAGCAGCACCTGGACAGGGAGGGATGAGACCCAGTACTTC.

This sequence joins TRBV2 and TRBJ2-3; D possibly corresponds to TRBD1 (6 bases). Trimming removed 4 bases at V and 0 bases at J, with 8 bases between. The germline V gene encodes CDR1 SNHLY and CDR2 FYNNEI. The CDR3 extends over 14 amino acids. CDR3 sequence (DNA): TGTGCCAGCAGTGTGGGGGCTAGCACAGATACGCAGTATTTT. Translation gives CASSVGASTDTQYF.

The chain employs TRBV27 and TRBJ2-3, with 11 positions matching TRBD2. CDR1 is MNHEY and CDR2 is SMNVEV in the germline V gene (reference sequence). Unmatched junction bases numbered 10, after V lost 6 bases and J lost 2 bases. The CDR3 is made up of 17 amino acids. CDR3 residues: CASSYLGTSGNTDTQYF. The CDR3 DNA follows: TGTGCCAGCAGCTATCTAGGGACTAGCGGAAACACAGATACGCAGTATTTT.

Details on this clone: Additional DNA sequences in this sample encode the identical CDR3. The gene calls are TRBV6-1 and TRBJ2-7; the D gene is possibly TRBD2 (6 bases). This CDR3 spans 14 amino acids. Per germline, CDR1 MNHNS and CDR2 SASEGT. Deletions cut 3 bases from V and 0 bases from J, with 9 bases between. CDR3 residues: CASSDTGLSYEQYF. CDR3 DNA: TGTGCCAGCAGTGATACGGGACTCTCCTACGAGCAGTACTTC.

This chain connects TRBV27 to TRBJ2-1; TRBD2 matches at 13 bases. Germline V gene lookup returns CDR1 MNHEY and CDR2 SMNVEV (reference sequence). After removal of 5 bases from V and 7 bases from J, the junction contained 8 bases not matched to a gene. This CDR3 has 16 residues. CDR3 protein: CASSPGLAGDFNEQFF. CDR3 nucleotide sequence: TGTGCCAGCAGTCCCGGACTAGCGGGAGATTTTAATGAGCAGTTCTTC.

About this clone: Other nucleotide sequences in the sample specify the same CDR3. CDR3 region: CASSLGQGDGYTF. The CDR3 bases are TGTGCCAGCAGCTTAGGACAGGGAGATGGCTACACCTTC. The rearrangement joins TRBV7-9 to TRBJ1-2; 7 positions agree with TRBD1. Germline V lookup: CDR1 SEHNR, CDR2 FQNEAQ (reference sequence). J was trimmed by 6 bases and V by 1 base; bases with no gene match: 2. This CDR3 spans 13 amino acids.

This chain uses TRBV7-9 with TRBJ1-1, with D hard to call. The CDR3 has 15 amino acids. With 1 base removed from V and 5 bases from J, the gap between germline ends came to 14 bases. Germline CDR1 is SEHNR and CDR2 is FQNEAQ (reference sequence). This chain's CDR3 is CASSLDWEGGTEAFF. CDR3 bases: TGTGCCAGCAGCTTAGATTGGGAGGGAGGTACTGAAGCTTTCTTT.

The genes are TRBV27 and TRBJ2-7; perhaps TRBD1 as D (6 bases). V was trimmed by 2 bases and J by 4 bases, leaving 9 bases between them. The CDR3 is made up of 13 amino acids. Germline V gene lookup returns CDR1 MNHEY and CDR2 SMNVEV (reference sequence). The DNA for the CDR3 is TGTGCCAGCAGTTTAAACAGGGAATACGAGCAGTACTTC. This sequence encodes CASSLNREYEQYF.

V usage is TRBV2 and J usage is TRBJ1-5; D not certain. This CDR3 contains 16 residues. The V end was cut by 5 bases, the J end by 4 bases, with 18 bases between. Germline values: CDR1 SNHLY, CDR2 FYNNEI. The CDR3 region is CASSLSLTSWNQPQHF. The DNA of the CDR3 is TGTGCCAGCAGTCTGTCCCTCACCTCTTGGAATCAGCCCCAGCATTTT.

This chain connects TRBV19 to TRBJ1-4, with a possible D match to TRBD1 (6 bases). The CDR3 is 13 residues long. Germline assignment: CDR1 LNHDA and CDR2 SQIVND (reference sequence). V was trimmed by 1 base and J by 10 bases, leaving 10 bases between them. CDR3 region: CASSIVTGPKLFF. The CDR3, as DNA: TGTGCCAGTAGTATAGTAACAGGGCCAAAACTGTTTTTT. The whole variable domain, remainder taken from reference TRBV19 and TRBJ1-4, is DGGITQSPKYLFRKEGQNVTLSCEQNLNHDAMYWYRQDPGQGLRLIYYSQIVNDFQKGDIAEGYSVSREKKESFPLTVTSAQKNPTAFYLCASSIVTGPKLFFGSGTQLSVL.

The V and J genes are TRBV27 and TRBJ2-2, with 8 bases matching TRBD1. Per the germline V gene, CDR1 is MNHEY and CDR2 is SMNVEV (reference sequence). This CDR3 spans 15 amino acids. V trimming: 6 bases; J trimming: 7 bases; junction bases outside the gene matches: 10. In DNA form, the CDR3 reads TGTGCCAGCAGGCCCCTGACAGGGGATAACGGGGAGCTGTTTTTT. Protein sequence: CASRPLTGDNGELFF.

This clone was counted only a few times. The chain employs TRBV18 and TRBJ2-7; 10 positions agree with TRBD1. This CDR3 has 15 amino acids. J lost 2 bases, V lost 5 bases, and 6 bases had no gene match. The germline CDR1 and CDR2 sequences are KGHSH and LQKENI. CDR3 in DNA: TGTGCCAGCTCAACGTCCGGGACAGGGGCCTACGAGCAGTACTTC. Amino acids: CASSTSGTGAYEQYF.

This chain links TRBV11-2 with TRBJ2-7; D gene uncertain. The germline V gene has CDR1 SGHAT and CDR2 FQNNGV. This CDR3 is 15 amino acids long. The ends were cut back, 5 bases at V and 3 bases at J, with 17 bases in the middle. The CDR3 is CASSTGPRLSYEQYF. CDR3 DNA: TGTGCCAGCAGCACCGGACCCCGGTTAAGCTACGAGCAGTACTTC.

This rearrangement joins TRBV2 to TRBJ2-7, with D perhaps matching TRBD2 (6 bases). Trimming removed 4 bases from V and 2 bases from J, with 9 bases in between. Germline CDR1 reads SNHLY; CDR2 reads FYNNEI. The CDR3 covers 13 residues. DNA for the CDR3: TGTGCCAGCAGTGGGGACTGGGCCTACGAGCAGTACTTC. Its translation is CASSGDWAYEQYF.

The table lists this clone with a count of one. This sample also contains other DNA sequences that code for the same CDR3. The chain carries TRBV27 and TRBJ2-3, with TRBD2 identical over 8 bases. The CDR3 sequence is 14 residues long. CDR1 and CDR2 (germline): MNHEY, SMNVEV (reference sequence). J gave up 0 bases and V 6 bases, and 2 bases lay outside the gene matches. CDR3 coding DNA: TGTGCCAGCAGCAGCGGGGGAAGCACAGATACGCAGTATTTT. Translating gives CASSSGGSTDTQYF.

For this clone: In the same sample, other DNA sequences code for this CDR3. V gene TRBV27 combines with J gene TRBJ1-1; D uncertain. Trimming removed 2 bases at V and 1 base at J, with 8 bases between. The CDR3 spans 14 residues. The germline CDR1 and CDR2 sequences are MNHEY and SMNVEV (reference sequence). The chain's CDR3 is CASSLEPGNTEAFF. In nucleotides, the CDR3 is TGTGCCAGCAGTTTAGAGCCTGGGAACACTGAAGCTTTCTTT.

The rearrangement uses TRBV4-1 and TRBJ2-7; tentatively, D is TRBD1 (6 bases). Trimming removed 4 bases from V and 4 bases from J, with 23 bases in between. The length of the CDR3 is 17 residues. Germline loops: CDR1 MGHRA, CDR2 YSYEKL. The CDR3 sequence: CASSRVQGVGSFYEQYF. The CDR3, as DNA: TGCGCCAGCAGCCGAGTACAGGGAGTGGGGAGTTTTTACGAGCAGTACTTC.

The chain has TRBV19 and TRBJ1-5; D gene uncertain. From germline, CDR1 is LNHDA and CDR2 SQIVND (reference sequence). V was shortened by 4 bases and J by 8 bases, with 12 bases between the two germline ends. The CDR3 extends over 13 amino acids. The CDR3 sequence is CASSTVLVEPQHF. As DNA, the CDR3 is TGTGCCAGTAGTACGGTGTTGGTCGAGCCCCAGCATTTT.

This clone occurred once. The genes are TRBV9 and TRBJ2-5, with a tentative D call TRBD2 (5 bases). The germline V gene has CDR1 SGDLS and CDR2 YYNGEE. This CDR3 contains 14 residues. The V end was cut by 2 bases, the J end by 4 bases, with 12 bases between. The DNA for the CDR3 is TGTGCCAGCAGCGTGGACCCGGGGAGAGAGACCCAGTACTTC. Residues: CASSVDPGRETQYF.

The chain uses TRBV7-9 and TRBJ2-7; 7 bases are shared with TRBD2. This CDR3 contains 15 residues. From germline, CDR1 is SEHNR and CDR2 FQNEAQ (reference sequence). Germline trimming cut 5 bases from V and 0 bases from J; bases unmatched to any gene: 7. CDR3 protein: CASSGGGLGSYEQYF. CDR3 sequence (DNA): TGTGCCAGCAGCGGGGGAGGGCTTGGCTCCTACGAGCAGTACTTC.

The rearrangement links TRBV5-4 to TRBJ1-1; possible D gene TRBD1, 6 bases. The germline V gene encodes CDR1 SGHNT and CDR2 YYREEE (reference sequence). V was trimmed by 4 bases and J by 5 bases, leaving 12 bases between them. The CDR3 consists of 13 residues. The CDR3: CASSTQGGTEAFF. In DNA, the CDR3 is TGTGCCAGCAGCACACAGGGTGGGACTGAAGCTTTCTTT.

The chain links TRBV6-1 to TRBJ2-7, with D possibly matching TRBD2 (7 bases). Deletions cut 6 bases from V and 5 bases from J, with 14 bases between. The CDR3 covers 13 residues. Germline values: CDR1 MNHNS, CDR2 SASEGT. CDR3 bases: TGTGCCAGCAGCGACGGAGGGGGGGACGAGCAGTACTTC. It is translated as CASSDGGGDEQYF.

This rearrangement joins TRBV5-1 to TRBJ2-2; 11 nucleotides align to TRBD2. CDR3 length: 16 residues. V trimming: 2 bases; J trimming: 5 bases; junction bases outside the gene matches: 5. Germline V gene sequence: CDR1 SGHRS, CDR2 YFSETQ. The CDR3 protein is CASSFRLAGTTGELFF. The CDR3 DNA reads TGCGCCAGCAGCTTCCGACTAGCGGGGACAACCGGGGAGCTGTTTTTT.

This chain links TRBV10-3 with TRBJ2-1; the D gene is possibly TRBD1 (6 bases). Germline V gene sequence: CDR1 ENHRY, CDR2 SYGVKD. CDR3 length equals 14 residues. Trimming took off 6 bases at V and 7 bases at J, with 16 bases between the two ends. Here the CDR3 DNA reads TGTGCCATCAGCCGGGACAACGGGGTAAATGAGCAGTTCTTC. It translates to CAISRDNGVNEQFF.

The V call is TRBV9, the J call TRBJ2-7, with D perhaps TRBD2 (6 bases). V was pared by 0 bases and J by 3 bases, with 13 bases between. Germline V lookup: CDR1 SGDLS, CDR2 YYNGEE. This CDR3 is built from 15 residues. The DNA for the CDR3 is TGTGCCAGCAGCGTAGCATCGGGGGACCACTACGAGCAGTACTTC. Its translation is CASSVASGDHYEQYF.

Worth noting for this clone: This sample includes further DNA sequences coding for the same CDR3. The rearrangement links TRBV6-5 to TRBJ1-1, with D perhaps matching TRBD1 (6 bases). V dropped 4 bases and J dropped 1 base, with 7 bases sitting between them. Germline values: CDR1 MNHEY, CDR2 SVGAGI. The CDR3 runs 13 residues. The CDR3, as DNA: TGTGCCAGCAGTTGGGGACAGAACACTGAAGCTTTCTTT. This encodes CASSWGQNTEAFF.

The rearrangement joins TRBV28 to TRBJ2-2; no reliable D call. V lost 5 bases and J 1 base, leaving 14 bases between the germline ends. Germline lookup yields CDR1 MDHEN and CDR2 SYDVKM. The CDR3 loop spans 16 amino acids. DNA for the CDR3: TGTGCCAGCAGTACCGAACAGAGGATGAACACCGGGGAGCTGTTTTTT. This translates into CASSTEQRMNTGELFF. The full variable domain, rest sourced from reference TRBV28 and TRBJ2-2, is DVKVTQSSRYLVKRTGEKVFLECVQDMDHENMFWYRQDPGLGLRLIYFSYDVKMKEKGDIPEGYSVSREKKERFSLILESASTNQTSMYLCASSTEQRMNTGELFFGEGSRLTVL.